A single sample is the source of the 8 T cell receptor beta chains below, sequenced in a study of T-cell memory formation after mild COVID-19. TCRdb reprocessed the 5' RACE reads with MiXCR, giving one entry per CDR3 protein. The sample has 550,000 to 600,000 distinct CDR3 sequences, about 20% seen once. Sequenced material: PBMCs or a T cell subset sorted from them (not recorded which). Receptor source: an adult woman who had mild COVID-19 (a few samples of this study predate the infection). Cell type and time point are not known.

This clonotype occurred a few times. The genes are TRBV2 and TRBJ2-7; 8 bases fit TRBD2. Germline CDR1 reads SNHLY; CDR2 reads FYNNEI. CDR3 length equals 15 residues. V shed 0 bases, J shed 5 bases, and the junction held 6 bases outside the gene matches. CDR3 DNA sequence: TGTGCCAGCAGTGAAGCCGGGACTAGAGACCACGAGCAGTACTTC. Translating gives CASSEAGTRDHEQYF. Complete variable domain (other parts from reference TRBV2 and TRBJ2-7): EPEVTQTPSHQVTQMGQEVILRCVPISNHLYFYWYRQILGQKVEFLVSFYNNEISEKSEIFDDQFSVERPDGSNFTLKIRSTKLEDSAMYFCASSEAGTRDHEQYFGPGTRLTVT.

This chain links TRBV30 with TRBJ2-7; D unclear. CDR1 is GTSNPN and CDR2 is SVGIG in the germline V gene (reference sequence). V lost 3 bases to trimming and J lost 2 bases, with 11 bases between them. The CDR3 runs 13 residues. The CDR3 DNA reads TGTGCCTGGAGCGGACGTCCACCCTACGAGCAGTACTTC. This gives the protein CAWSGRPPYEQYF.

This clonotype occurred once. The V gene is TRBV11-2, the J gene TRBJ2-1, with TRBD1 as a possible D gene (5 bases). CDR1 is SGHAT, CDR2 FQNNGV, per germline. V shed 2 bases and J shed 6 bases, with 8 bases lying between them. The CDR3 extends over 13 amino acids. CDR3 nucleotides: TGTGCCAGCAGCTTACCAGGGTTCAATGAGCAGTTCTTC. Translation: CASSLPGFNEQFF.

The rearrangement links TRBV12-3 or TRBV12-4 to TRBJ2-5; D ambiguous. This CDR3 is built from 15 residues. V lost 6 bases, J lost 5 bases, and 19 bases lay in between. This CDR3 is CASRSGSRGMETQYF. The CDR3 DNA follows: TGTGCCAGCAGATCCGGGTCTCGAGGTATGGAGACCCAGTACTTC.

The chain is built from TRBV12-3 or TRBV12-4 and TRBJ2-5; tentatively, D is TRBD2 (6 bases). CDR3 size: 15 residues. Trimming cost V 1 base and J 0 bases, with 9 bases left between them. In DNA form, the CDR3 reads TGTGCCAGCAGTTTAGAGGAGGGCTACCAAGAGACCCAGTACTTC. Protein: CASSLEEGYQETQYF.

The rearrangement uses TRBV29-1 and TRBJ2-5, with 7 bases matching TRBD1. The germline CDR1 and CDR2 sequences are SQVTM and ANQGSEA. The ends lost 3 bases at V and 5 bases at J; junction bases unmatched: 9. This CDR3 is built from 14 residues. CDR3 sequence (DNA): TGCAGCGTTGATTTGGGCAGGGGGTATGAGACCCAGTACTTC. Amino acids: CSVDLGRGYETQYF.

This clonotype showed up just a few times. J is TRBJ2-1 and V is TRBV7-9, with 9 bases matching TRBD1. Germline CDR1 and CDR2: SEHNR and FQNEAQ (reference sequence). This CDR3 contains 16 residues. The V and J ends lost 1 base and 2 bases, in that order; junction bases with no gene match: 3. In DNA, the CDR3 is TGTGCCAGCAGCTTAGTTACAGGGGGCGCCTACAATGAGCAGTTCTTC. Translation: CASSLVTGGAYNEQFF.

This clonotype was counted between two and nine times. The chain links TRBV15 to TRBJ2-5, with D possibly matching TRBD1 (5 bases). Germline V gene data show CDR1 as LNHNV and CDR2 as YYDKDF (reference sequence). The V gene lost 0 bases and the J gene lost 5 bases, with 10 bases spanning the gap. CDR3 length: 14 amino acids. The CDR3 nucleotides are TGTGCCACCAGCAGAGACAGGGCCGGGGAGACCCAGTACTTC. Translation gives CATSRDRAGETQYF.